Listed below are T cell receptor beta chains from one sample, sequenced in a study of beta chain features in type 1 diabetes. Clones were sequenced by immunoSEQ multiplex PCR, and TCRdb holds only the in-frame ones, with some missing. This sample has fewer than 650,000 clones, with around 15% found just once. Sequencing was done on a sample of naive CD4+ T cells from blood. The receptors here all came from a man aged 18 to 29 in good health. The CDR3 runs from the conserved cysteine through the conserved F or W. Fields, in order: clone size, D gene, J gene, V gene, CDR3 length, CDR3 DNA, CDR3 protein. D genes are given only for firm matches. Part of the rows lack a size; the others show once, few, many or a class for expanded clones.

few,.,TRBJ1-5,TRBV7-2,16,TGTGCCAGCAGCTTAAGACCCCCGGACAGTCTGCAGCCCCAGCATTTT,CASSLRPPDSLQPQHF
few,.,TRBJ2-7,TRBV5-4,15,TGTGCCAGCAGCCCTTCGGGGGATTTGGTGTACGAGCAGTACTTC,CASSPSGDLVYEQYF
.,TRBD1,TRBJ1-3,TRBV7-2,15,TGTGCCAGCAGCCCGGACAGGATCTCTGGAAACACCATATATTTT,CASSPDRISGNTIYF
few,TRBD2,TRBJ2-7,TRBV5-1,13,TGCGCCAGCAGCCCATTAAACGGGGGGGAGAATTACTTC,CASSPLNGGENYF
.,.,TRBJ2-4,TRBV11-2,19,TGTGCCAGCAGCTTAATCCGGACAGTCAGGAGGGCTACCAAAAACATTCAGTACTTC,CASSLIRTVRRATKNIQYF
few,TRBD1,TRBJ2-1,TRBV6-6,12,TGTGCCAGCAGTTACTCGACAGGGGAGCAGTTCTTC,CASSYSTGEQFF
few,.,TRBJ2-2,TRBV4-2,16,TGTGCCAGCAGCCAAGATAACAGACTAAGGACCGGGGAGCTGTTTTTT,CASSQDNRLRTGELFF
.,.,TRBJ2-7,TRBV7-3,11,TGTGCCAGCAGCCCTACGTACGAGCAGTACTTC,CASSPTYEQYF
few,.,TRBJ2-7,TRBV4-1,15,TGCGCCAGCAGCCAGCCGACAGGCGGCAAGTACGAGCAGTACTTC,CASSQPTGGKYEQYF
.,.,TRBJ2-6,TRBV5-1,16,TGCGCCAGCAGCTTGGTTGGGGAGCCTGGGGCCAACGTCCTGACTTTC,CASSLVGEPGANVLTF
.,.,TRBJ1-5,TRBV7-2,17,TGTGCCAGCAGCCTTTTCCCCACCATGATGGGTGATCAGCCCCAGCATTTT,CASSLFPTMMGDQPQHF
.,.,TRBJ2-7,TRBV9,15,TGTGCCAGCAGCGTAGCCGCCGACCATTCCTACGAGCAGTACTTC,CASSVAADHSYEQYF
.,.,TRBJ1-6,TRBV7-8,14,TGTGCCAGCAGCTTATCGGTGGGAGGTTCACCCCTCCACTTT,CASSLSVGGSPLHF
.,.,TRBJ2-7,TRBV2,14,TGTGCCAGCATTGAACAGATACTTTCCTACGAGCAGTACTTC,CASIEQILSYEQYF
.,.,TRBJ2-4,TRBV9,15,TGTGCCAGCAGCGTAGATCCCGGCGGAAAAAACATTCAGTACTTC,CASSVDPGGKNIQYF
few,.,TRBJ2-3,TRBV9,13,TGTGCCAGCAGCGTAGCGGCCCCAGATACGCAGTATTTT,CASSVAAPDTQYF
few,TRBD1,TRBJ1-2,TRBV28,19,TGTGCCAGCAGTTACCTTCTCCGGGACAGGTCCCCGAAGCTTTATGGCTACACCTTC,CASSYLLRDRSPKLYGYTF
.,.,TRBJ1-1,TRBV5-4,14,TGTGCCAGCAGCGGTGGATTTTGGAACACTGAAGCTTTCTTT,CASSGGFWNTEAFF
.,TRBD1,TRBJ2-1,TRBV4-2,14,TGTGCCAGCAGCCAAGGGGACAGGTTCAATGAGCAGTTCTTC,CASSQGDRFNEQFF
few,TRBD1,TRBJ1-2,TRBV19,15,TGTGCCAGCCGAGAAAATGGACAGGGGGCAATTGGCTACACCTTC,CASRENGQGAIGYTF
.,.,TRBJ1-1,TRBV29-1,15,TGCAGCGTTGAGGGGGGTGCCACCCCTAACACTGAAGCTTTCTTT,CSVEGGATPNTEAFF
.,.,TRBJ2-7,TRBV27,14,TGTGCCAGCAGTTGGAGGGGAACAGGGGTCGAGCAGTACTTC,CASSWRGTGVEQYF
.,TRBD1,TRBJ1-2,TRBV7-2,15,TGTGCCAGCAGCTCCGACCTGGGACAGCGATATGGCTACACCTTC,CASSSDLGQRYGYTF
few,TRBD1,TRBJ2-7,TRBV27,16,TGTGCCAGCAGTTTAAGGCCGGGACAGGGGGCCTACGAGCAGTACTTC,CASSLRPGQGAYEQYF
.,.,TRBJ1-2,TRBV5-1,18,TGCGCCAGCAGCCCGACCGGGACACGGCTGACTATTAACTATGGCTACACCTTC,CASSPTGTRLTINYGYTF
few,.,TRBJ2-7,TRBV7-2,11,TGTGCCAGCAGCTTATCGGGCGAGCAGTACTTC,CASSLSGEQYF
.,.,TRBJ1-4,TRBV11-2,13,TGTGCCAGCAGCTTTCCGGGGGCTGGGGAACTGTTTTTT,CASSFPGAGELFF
few,TRBD2,TRBJ2-1,TRBV5-8,16,TGTGCCAGCAGCTTGTTAGCGGGGGGGAGGTACAATGAGCAGTTCTTC,CASSLLAGGRYNEQFF
.,TRBD1,TRBJ2-7,TRBV10-3,15,TGTGCCATCAGGTCCCTTGGACAGGGGCCTTACGAGCAGTACTTC,CAIRSLGQGPYEQYF
.,.,TRBJ2-2,TRBV9,13,TGTGCCAGCAGCGTAGCTCATAGCGGGGAGCTGTTTTTT,CASSVAHSGELFF
few,.,TRBJ2-3,TRBV10-3,15,TGTGCCACTTATCGTGGGACCCGAGGGACAGATACGCAGTATTTT,CATYRGTRGTDTQYF
.,.,TRBJ2-1,TRBV18,15,TGTGCCAGCTCACCTCTCACTAACTCCTACAATGAGCAGTTCTTC,CASSPLTNSYNEQFF